The 9 T cell receptor beta chains given below trace back to one sample, sequenced in a study of blood T cell repertoires in COVID-19. Here immunoSEQ multiplex PCR was the method, and the copy in TCRdb shows in-frame clones only, minus some. In the table there are 150,000 or so clones, 82% of which are singletons. The sequenced material came from peripheral blood. These receptor sequences come from a human donor with acute or convalescent COVID-19. The donor label of this sample is uncertain.

The rearrangement uses TRBV19 and TRBJ1-3; D gene ambiguous. V was pared by 4 bases and J by 0 bases, with 10 bases between. Germline V gene data show CDR1 as LNHDA and CDR2 as SQIVND (reference sequence). The CDR3 contains 15 residues. DNA of the CDR3: TGTGCCAGTAGTACGACACCTTCCTCTGGAAACACCATATATTTT. It is translated as CASSTTPSSGNTIYF.

This chain joins TRBV5-6 and TRBJ2-5, with 7 bases identical to TRBD2. CDR1 and CDR2 (germline): SGHDT, YYEEEE. There are 14 residues in the CDR3. Germline trimming cut 3 bases from V and 7 bases from J; bases unmatched to any gene: 9. As DNA, the CDR3 is TGTGCCAGCAGCTATGGGAGGGGCGCGGCGACCCAGTACTTC. Translated: CASSYGRGAATQYF.

The rearrangement uses TRBV7-9 and TRBJ1-1, with D tentatively TRBD1 (6 bases). V was shortened by 7 bases and J by 7 bases, with 16 bases between the two germline ends. The CDR3 runs to 13 residues. Germline assignment: CDR1 SEHNR and CDR2 FQNEAQ (reference sequence). The CDR3 here is CASTLSGEGEAFF. The DNA of the CDR3 is TGTGCCAGCACCCTATCAGGGGAGGGTGAAGCTTTCTTT.

This sequence joins TRBV19 and TRBJ2-2, with 7 bases aligning to TRBD2. Germline lookup yields CDR1 LNHDA and CDR2 SQIVND (reference sequence). The V segment lost 3 bases and the J segment 7 bases; nucleotides outside the gene matches: 11. The CDR3 covers 16 residues. The CDR3 here is CASSMVATSASGELFF. The DNA for the CDR3 is TGTGCCAGTAGTATGGTGGCCACTAGCGCAAGCGGGGAGCTGTTTTTT.

This chain uses TRBV7-9 with TRBJ1-2; 8 positions match TRBD1. Germline CDR1 and CDR2: SEHNR and FQNEAQ (reference sequence). The V gene end was trimmed by 5 bases and the J gene end by 5 bases; junction bases not matched to a gene: 1. This CDR3 is 12 amino acids long. In nucleotides, the CDR3 is TGTGCCAGCAGCGGACAGGGTTATGGCTACACCTTC. It translates to CASSGQGYGYTF.

The J gene is TRBJ2-5, the V gene TRBV3-1 (or the pseudogene TRBV3-2); 7 bases line up with TRBD1. CDR3 length equals 14 residues. Trimming cost V 1 base and J 5 bases; bases outside gene matches: 4. In germline, CDR1 is LGHDT, CDR2 YNNKEL (reference sequence). CDR3 sequence reads: CASSQVRGTETQYF. The CDR3 bases are TGTGCCAGCAGCCAAGTCAGGGGGACGGAGACCCAGTACTTC.

This sequence joins TRBV19 and TRBJ1-2, with TRBD1 matching over 10 bases. V gave up 7 bases and J gave up 8 bases; unmatched junction bases: 7. This CDR3 spans 13 amino acids. CDR1 and CDR2 from the germline V gene are LNHDA and SQIVND (reference sequence). The CDR3 protein is CASTVTGGRGYTF. CDR3 bases: TGTGCCAGTACCGTGACAGGGGGCCGGGGCTACACCTTC. The full variable domain, its missing parts supplied by reference TRBV19 and TRBJ1-2, is DGGITQSPKYLFRKEGQNVTLSCEQNLNHDAMYWYRQDPGQGLRLIYYSQIVNDFQKGDIAEGYSVSREKKESFPLTVTSAQKNPTAFYLCASTVTGGRGYTFGSGTRLTVV.

The chain has TRBV2 and TRBJ1-2, with TRBD1 as a possible D gene (5 bases). Between the trimmed V and J ends, which lost 6 bases and 8 bases, there was a span of 13 bases. Looked up from germline, CDR1 is SNHLY and CDR2 is FYNNEI. CDR3 length: 12 residues. CDR3 DNA sequence: TGTGCCAGCAGGGCGGGACTCGTAGGCTACACCTTC. This gives the protein CASRAGLVGYTF. Full variable domain (missing parts from reference TRBV2 and TRBJ1-2): EPEVTQTPSHQVTQMGQEVILRCVPISNHLYFYWYRQILGQKVEFLVSFYNNEISEKSEIFDDQFSVERPDGSNFTLKIRSTKLEDSAMYFCASRAGLVGYTFGSGTRLTVV.

This clone was seen ten or more times. The V and J genes are TRBV6-2 or TRBV6-3 and TRBJ2-5; a weak D match, TRBD1 (5 bases). CDR1 and CDR2 from the germline V gene are MNHEY and SVGEGT. V was pared by 2 bases and J by 0 bases, with 10 bases between. CDR3 size: 15 residues. The CDR3 nucleotides are TGTGCCAGCAGTTACGAAGGACACTACCAAGAGACCCAGTACTTC. This translates into CASSYEGHYQETQYF.